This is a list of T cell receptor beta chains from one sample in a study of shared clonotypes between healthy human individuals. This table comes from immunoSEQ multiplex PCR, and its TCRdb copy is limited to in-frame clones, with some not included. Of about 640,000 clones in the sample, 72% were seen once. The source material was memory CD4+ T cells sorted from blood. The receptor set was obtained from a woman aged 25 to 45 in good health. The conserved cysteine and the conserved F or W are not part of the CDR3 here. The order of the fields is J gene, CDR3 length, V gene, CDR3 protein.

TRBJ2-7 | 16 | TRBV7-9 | ASSLRGGRPDQSYEQY
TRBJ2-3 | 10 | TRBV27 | ASSTSDDTQY
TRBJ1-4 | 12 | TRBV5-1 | ASSLGATNEKLF
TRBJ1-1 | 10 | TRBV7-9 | ASSLEHTEAF
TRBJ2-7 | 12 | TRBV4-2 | ASSPGNSNYEQY
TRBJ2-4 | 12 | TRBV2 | ASRSEGGPSIQY
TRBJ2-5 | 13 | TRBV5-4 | ASSLATGPGETQY
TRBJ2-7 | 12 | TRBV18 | ASSQGRTTYEQY
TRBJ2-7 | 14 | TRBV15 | ATSRDRGGDNYEQY
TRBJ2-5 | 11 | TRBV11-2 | ASSLVIQETQY